The present TCR beta chain was sequenced within a study of blood T cell repertoires in COVID-19. Study as a whole: The origin of the acute and convalescent COVID-19 samples was the United States, Italy and Spain. Sources were T cells, B-cell-depleted T cells, or PBMCs; the material itself was cDNA or gDNA.

Original data processing: Researchers report that nucleated cell counts were estimated from reference gene primer amplification. Libraries were prepared by immunoSEQ multiplex PCR; TCRdb keeps only in-frame clonotypes and omits some of them. That table gives V, J and clone size, and the DNA gave D and trimming. The sample lists tens of thousands of clones, around 90% occurring once. V shed 5 bases and J shed 0 bases, with 17 bases lying between them. Per germline, CDR1 SEHNR and CDR2 FQNEAQ (reference sequence). The CDR3 is 17 amino acids. The source of this sequence is a man between 65 and 85 years old with acute or convalescent COVID-19. Sequenced sample: peripheral blood. This sequence joins TRBV7-9 and TRBJ1-3; tentatively, D is TRBD1 (6 bases). CDR3 nucleotide sequence: TGTGCCAGCAGCCTACGGGGGGCTCTTGACTCTGGAAACACCATATATTTT. This gives the protein CASSLRGALDSGNTIYF.